The rows below give T cell receptor beta chains drawn from one sample of a study of Ad26.COV2.S vaccination and SARS-CoV-2 variants. Method: immunoSEQ multiplex PCR; TCRdb's copy keeps in-frame clones and lacks some. The sample has over 450,000 clones, around 89% seen once. Sequenced here: peripheral blood, sampled in a trial of Ad26.COV2.S vaccine versus placebo. These TCRs come from a person aged 18 to 65 who received the Ad26.COV2.S COVID-19 vaccine or a placebo. The CDR3 runs from the conserved cysteine through the conserved F or W. Fields, in order: V gene, J gene, clone size, D gene, CDR3 protein, CDR3 DNA. The D gene is left open where the match is weak. Clone size, where shown, is once, few, many, or a class for clones that have expanded.

>TRBV11-1|TRBJ2-7|NA|TRBD1
CASSRDRGLLEQYF
TGTGCCAGCAGCCGGGACAGGGGGCTACTGGAGCAGTACTTC
>TRBV7-3|TRBJ2-3|NA|TRBD1
CASSFSQGIGTDTQYF
TGTGCCAGCAGCTTTTCACAGGGGATCGGCACAGATACGCAGTATTTT
>TRBV19|TRBJ2-1|NA|NA
CASSGATRSYNEQFF
TGTGCCAGTAGTGGAGCGACAAGATCCTACAATGAGCAGTTCTTC
>TRBV5-1|TRBJ1-1|NA|NA
CASSSQGVNTEAFF
TGCGCCAGCAGCTCCCAAGGAGTGAACACTGAAGCTTTCTTT
>TRBV7-3|TRBJ1-2|NA|NA
CASNVLDKTRYGYTF
TGTGCCAGCAACGTACTCGACAAAACCCGCTATGGCTACACCTTC
>TRBV6-5|TRBJ2-1|NA|NA
CASNLDGYNEQFF
TGTGCCAGCAACCTCGACGGATACAATGAGCAGTTCTTC
>TRBV7-2|TRBJ2-7|NA|NA
CASSLFPGVAYEQYF
TGTGCCAGCAGCTTATTTCCGGGGGTCGCCTACGAGCAGTACTTC
>TRBV2|TRBJ1-3|NA|NA
CASRPDGGNTIYF
TGTGCCAGCAGACCCGACGGTGGAAACACCATATATTTT
>TRBV10-3|TRBJ2-1|NA|NA
CAISVAPSSYNEQFF
TGTGCCATCAGTGTGGCGCCGAGCTCCTACAATGAGCAGTTCTTC
>TRBV6-5|TRBJ2-7|NA|TRBD2
CASCYTSGGYEQYF
TGTGCCAGCTGCTACACATCCGGGGGGTACGAGCAGTACTTC
>TRBV27|TRBJ1-5|once|NA
CASSLGQNQPQHF
TGTGCCAGCAGTTTGGGACAAAATCAGCCCCAGCATTTT
>TRBV18|TRBJ2-1|NA|TRBD2
CASSSPTSQGEQFF
TGTGCCAGCTCAAGCCCGACTAGCCAGGGTGAGCAGTTCTTC
>TRBV10-2|TRBJ1-1|NA|TRBD1
CASITGAAEAFF
TGCGCCAGCATTACAGGGGCTGCTGAAGCTTTCTTT
>TRBV7-8|TRBJ2-7|NA|TRBD1
CASSFSAGTGSREQYF
TGTGCCAGCAGTTTTTCCGCCGGGACAGGGTCCCGGGAGCAGTACTTC
>TRBV7-9|TRBJ2-4|NA|NA
CASSYGTKNIQYF
TGTGCCAGCAGCTATGGGACGAAAAACATTCAGTACTTC
>TRBV28|TRBJ1-4|NA|NA
CASGGGATNEKLFF
TGTGCCAGCGGGGGAGGGGCAACTAATGAAAAACTGTTTTTT
>TRBV7-9|TRBJ2-7|NA|NA
CASSLALASTEQYF
TGTGCCAGCAGCTTAGCCCTAGCGTCGACCGAGCAGTACTTC
>TRBV10-3|TRBJ2-2|NA|NA
CAISDRGATGELFF
TGTGCCATCAGTGACAGGGGAGCCACCGGGGAGCTGTTTTTT
>TRBV6-2/TRBV6-3|TRBJ2-3|NA|TRBD2
CASSTGGFTDTQYF
TGTGCCAGCAGTACGGGGGGTTTCACAGATACGCAGTATTTT
>TRBV19|TRBJ1-2|NA|TRBD1
CASSMGTGWNYGYTF
TGTGCCAGTAGTATGGGGACAGGATGGAACTATGGCTACACCTTC
>TRBV11-2|TRBJ2-5|NA|TRBD2
CASSLRSSGIETQYF
TGTGCCAGCAGCTTAAGATCTAGCGGGATTGAGACCCAGTACTTC
>TRBV6-6|TRBJ1-4|NA|NA
CASMGNEKLFF
TGTGCCAGCATGGGTAATGAAAAACTGTTTTTT
>TRBV12-3/TRBV12-4|TRBJ1-3|NA|NA
CASVWGSGNTIYF
TGTGCCAGCGTCTGGGGGTCCGGAAACACCATATATTTT
>TRBV4-1|TRBJ2-7|NA|NA
CASSQDLDRSSYEQYF
TGCGCCAGCAGCCAAGATCTGGACCGTAGCTCCTACGAGCAGTACTTC
>TRBV25-1|TRBJ1-2|NA|TRBD1
CASSGETGSGYGYTF
TGTGCCAGCAGTGGGGAGACAGGGTCGGGCTATGGCTACACCTTC
>TRBV5-1|TRBJ1-1|NA|TRBD1
CASSFSDRGYLNTEAFF
TGCGCCAGCAGCTTTTCTGACAGGGGGTATCTGAACACTGAAGCTTTCTTT
>TRBV3-1/TRBV3-2|TRBJ2-3|NA|TRBD1
CASSQVGQGTDTQYF
TGTGCCAGCAGCCAAGTGGGACAGGGAACAGATACGCAGTATTTT
>TRBV19|TRBJ2-5|NA|NA
CASSSWDRTGEETQYF
TGTGCCAGTAGTTCTTGGGATAGGACGGGGGAAGAGACCCAGTACTTC
>TRBV6-5|TRBJ1-1|NA|NA
CASRRLELGTEAFF
TGTGCCAGCAGACGCCTCGAATTAGGCACTGAAGCTTTCTTT
>TRBV7-9|TRBJ2-3|NA|NA
CASSLFGVHF
TGTGCCAGCAGTCTTTTCGGGGTCCATTTT
>TRBV24-1|TRBJ2-1|NA|NA
CATGNTGYNEQFF
TGTGCCACCGGCAACACCGGGTACAATGAGCAGTTCTTC
>TRBV18|TRBJ1-4|NA|NA
CASSPAAGLLFF
TGTGCCAGCTCACCGGCTGCGGGACTTTTGTTTTTT
>TRBV18|TRBJ1-2|once|NA
CASSPNMGEANYGYTF
TGTGCCAGCTCACCAAATATGGGAGAAGCTAACTATGGCTACACCTTC
>TRBV2|TRBJ1-1|few|NA
CASSDPLNTEAFF
TGTGCCAGCAGTGACCCCCTTAACACTGAAGCTTTCTTT
>TRBV4-2|TRBJ2-7|NA|NA
CASSQGQPYSYEQYF
TGTGCCAGCAGCCAAGGACAGCCGTACTCCTACGAGCAGTACTTC
>TRBV4-1|TRBJ2-2|NA|NA
CASSLRTADANTGELFF
TGCGCCAGCAGCCTTCGGACGGCAGACGCGAACACCGGGGAGCTGTTTTTT
>TRBV24-1|TRBJ2-7|NA|TRBD2
CATAQGGLAGRYEQYF
TGTGCCACCGCCCAGGGGGGACTAGCGGGACGTTACGAGCAGTACTTC
>TRBV2|TRBJ2-1|once|TRBD2
CASSGTSGGYYNEQFF
TGTGCCAGCAGCGGTACTAGCGGGGGCTATTACAATGAGCAGTTCTTC
>TRBV20-1|TRBJ1-4|NA|TRBD1
CSASTGATNEKLFF
TGCAGTGCTAGTACAGGGGCAACTAATGAAAAACTGTTTTTT
>TRBV2|TRBJ1-2|NA|NA
CASSDSFDSSYGYTF
TGTGCCAGCAGTGATAGCTTTGACAGCAGCTATGGCTACACCTTC
>TRBV3-1/TRBV3-2|TRBJ2-3|NA|NA
CASSPLGTDTQYF
TGTGCCAGCAGCCCTTTGGGGACAGATACGCAGTATTTT
>TRBV9|TRBJ2-4|NA|TRBD1
CASSATGQRLSAKNIQYF
TGTGCCAGCAGCGCGACGGGACAGAGGCTCTCAGCCAAAAACATTCAGTACTTC
>TRBV28|TRBJ2-5|NA|NA
CASSLQGLRTWETQYF
TGTGCCAGCAGTTTACAAGGACTACGAACGTGGGAGACCCAGTACTTC
>TRBV7-2|TRBJ2-7|once|NA
CASSLGALYEQYF
TGTGCCAGCAGCTTAGGTGCCCTTTACGAGCAGTACTTC
>TRBV28|TRBJ1-5|once|NA
CASSFGSPQHF
TGTGCCAGCAGTTTCGGGTCGCCCCAGCATTTT
>TRBV7-9|TRBJ2-5|NA|TRBD1
CASRETGIPQETQYF
TGTGCCAGCAGAGAGACAGGGATCCCACAAGAGACCCAGTACTTC